This T cell receptor beta chain came from a study of blood T cell repertoires in COVID-19. In the study overall: PBMCs, B-cell-depleted T cells, or T cells were the source of the cDNA or gDNA that made up the material.

Germline assignment: CDR1 GTSNPN and CDR2 SVGIG (reference sequence). V lost 1 base to trimming and J lost 2 bases; unmatched junction nucleotides: 2. The CDR3 consists of 14 residues. Clinical histories supplied by participants themselves formed the basis of cohort assignment. It was within 2 weeks before study entry that exposed participants met a COVID-19 case. Original data processing: For nucleated cells, counts were estimated from reference gene primer amplification. Generated by immunoSEQ multiplex PCR, the TCRdb table keeps only in-frame clones and is missing some. For V, J and clone size, that table is used; D and trimming come from the DNA. The table has 250,000 to 300,000 clones, roughly four fifths seen once.

This chain links TRBV30 with TRBJ2-1; 7 positions match TRBD2. This sequence was found in a man aged 35 to 55 who had been exposed to COVID-19. Input material: PBMCs or T cells enriched from blood (not recorded which). CDR3: CAWSAGLAYNEQFF. The DNA for the CDR3 is TGTGCCTGGAGTGCCGGACTAGCCTACAATGAGCAGTTCTTC.